The clone carrying this T cell receptor beta chain was seen a handful of times. What it recognizes is unknown. There are 13 residues in the CDR3. The V segment lost 5 bases and the J segment 7 bases; nucleotides outside the gene matches: 8. The germline V gene has CDR1 SGHNT and CDR2 YENEEA. This entry is derived from a study of cytomegalovirus exposure and HLA in healthy donors. Overall study findings and caveats: CMV antigen specificity was confirmed in vitro for a few CMV-associated chains. From TCR beta sequences, most subjects' HLA-A and HLA-B alleles were reportedly predicted accurately. HLA restriction was apparent for most CMV-associated TCR beta chains in a later analysis.

With 60 Vbeta and 13 Jbeta primers, the PCR was carried out. Sequencing was performed with immunoSEQ multiplex PCR; in TCRdb, only in-frame clones are kept and a portion is missing. The table records about 160,000 clones, 70% to 80% of them present only once. The sample taken for sequencing was PBMCs. The chain links TRBV11-3 to TRBJ2-7; 7 bases are a match to TRBD2. The clonotype originates from a female donor in good health and CMV-seronegative. CDR3 in DNA: TGTGCCAGCAGCAAAGGGCGGGAGAGGGAGCAGTACTTC. Protein: CASSKGREREQYF.